These 4 T cell receptor beta chains originate from one sample sequenced in a study of blood T cell repertoires in COVID-19. Profiling relied on immunoSEQ multiplex PCR, and the TCRdb table lists in-frame clones only, not all of them. The sample has about 220,000 clones, roughly nine tenths seen once. Sequencing input: PBMCs or T cells enriched from blood (not recorded which). The receptors come from a woman between 18 and 30 years old in a cohort exposed to, infected with or recovered from COVID-19 (not recorded which).

V gene TRBV27 combines with J gene TRBJ2-3, with a tentative D call TRBD2 (5 bases). The CDR3 loop spans 14 amino acids. Trimming pared 4 bases from V and 1 base from J, leaving 9 bases between. Germline values: CDR1 MNHEY, CDR2 SMNVEV (reference sequence). CDR3 in DNA: TGTGCCAGCAGTTCCATCGGGGGCACAGATACGCAGTATTTT. Protein sequence: CASSSIGGTDTQYF.

The V and J genes are TRBV12-3 or TRBV12-4 and TRBJ2-5, with TRBD1 as a possible D gene (6 bases). Trimming cost V 5 bases and J 14 bases, with 21 bases left between them. CDR3 length equals 13 residues. The CDR3, as DNA: TGTGCCAGCAGTATACGGGACATCCGGATTACTTACTTC. Translating gives CASSIRDIRITYF.

This clone was seen once. V gene TRBV19 combines with J gene TRBJ2-3; TRBD1 matches 7 bases. CDR1 and CDR2 (germline): LNHDA, SQIVND (reference sequence). The junction had 11 bases not matched to a gene; V was cut back by 6 bases and J by 5 bases. The CDR3 has 15 amino acids. In DNA form, the CDR3 reads TGTGCCAGTAGCAAAGACAGGGCCCGGGGAGATACGCAGTATTTT. Amino acid sequence: CASSKDRARGDTQYF.

The chain carries TRBV28 and TRBJ1-2; 12 bases agree with TRBD1. CDR1 is MDHEN and CDR2 is SYDVKM in the germline V gene. V trimming: 5 bases; J trimming: 4 bases; junction bases outside the gene matches: 11. The CDR3 consists of 17 residues. In nucleotides, the CDR3 is TGTGCCAGCAGTCCATCCGGGACAGGGGGCGCAGGCTATGGCTACACCTTC. This encodes CASSPSGTGGAGYGYTF.